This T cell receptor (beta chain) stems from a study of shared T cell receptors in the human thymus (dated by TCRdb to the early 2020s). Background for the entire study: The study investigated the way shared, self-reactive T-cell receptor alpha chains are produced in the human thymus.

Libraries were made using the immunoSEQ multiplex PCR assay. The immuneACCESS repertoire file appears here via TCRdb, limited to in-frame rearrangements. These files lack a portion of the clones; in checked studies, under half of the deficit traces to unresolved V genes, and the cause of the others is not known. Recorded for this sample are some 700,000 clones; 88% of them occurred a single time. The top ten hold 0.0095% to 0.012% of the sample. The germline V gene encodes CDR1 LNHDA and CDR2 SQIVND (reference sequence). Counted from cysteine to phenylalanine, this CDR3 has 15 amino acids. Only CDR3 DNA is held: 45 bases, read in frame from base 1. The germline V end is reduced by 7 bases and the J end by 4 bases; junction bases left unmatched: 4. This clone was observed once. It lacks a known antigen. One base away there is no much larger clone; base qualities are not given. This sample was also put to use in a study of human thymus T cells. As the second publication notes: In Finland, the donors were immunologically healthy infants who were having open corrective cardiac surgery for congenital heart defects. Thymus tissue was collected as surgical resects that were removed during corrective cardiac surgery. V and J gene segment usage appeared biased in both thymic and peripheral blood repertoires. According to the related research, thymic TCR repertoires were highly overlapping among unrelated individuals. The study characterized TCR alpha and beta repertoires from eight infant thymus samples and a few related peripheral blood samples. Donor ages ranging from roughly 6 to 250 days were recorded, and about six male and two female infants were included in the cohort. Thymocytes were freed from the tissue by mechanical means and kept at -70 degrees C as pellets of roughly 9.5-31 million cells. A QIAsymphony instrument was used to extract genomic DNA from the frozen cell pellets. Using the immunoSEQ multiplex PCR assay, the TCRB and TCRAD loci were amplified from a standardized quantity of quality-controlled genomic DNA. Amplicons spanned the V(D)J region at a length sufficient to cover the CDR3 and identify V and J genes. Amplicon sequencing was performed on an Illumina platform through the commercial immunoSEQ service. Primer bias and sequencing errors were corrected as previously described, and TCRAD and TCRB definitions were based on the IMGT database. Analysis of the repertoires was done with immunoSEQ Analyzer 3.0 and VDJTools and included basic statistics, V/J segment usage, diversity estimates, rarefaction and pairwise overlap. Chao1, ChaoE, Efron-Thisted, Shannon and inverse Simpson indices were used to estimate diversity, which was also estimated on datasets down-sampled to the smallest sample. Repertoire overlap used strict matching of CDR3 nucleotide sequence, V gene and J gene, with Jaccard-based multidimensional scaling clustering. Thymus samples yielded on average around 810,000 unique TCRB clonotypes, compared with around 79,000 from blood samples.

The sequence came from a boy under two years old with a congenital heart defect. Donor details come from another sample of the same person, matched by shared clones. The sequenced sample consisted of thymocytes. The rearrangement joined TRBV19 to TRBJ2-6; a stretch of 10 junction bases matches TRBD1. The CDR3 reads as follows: CASMDRGTGANVLTF. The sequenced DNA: TGTGCCAGTATGGACAGGGGGACGGGGGCCAACGTCCTGACTTTC. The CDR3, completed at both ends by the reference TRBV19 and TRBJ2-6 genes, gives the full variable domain DGGITQSPKYLFRKEGQNVTLSCEQNLNHDAMYWYRQDPGQGLRLIYYSQIVNDFQKGDIAEGYSVSREKKESFPLTVTSAQKNPTAFYLCASMDRGTGANVLTFGAGSRLTVL.